This T cell receptor beta chain was profiled in a study of radiation and T cells in renal cell carcinoma. Findings and caveats of the study: Baseline intratumoral clonotype presence is unknown without pretreatment biopsies. In blood, top tumor clones expanded by 2 weeks, shrinking by 4.

Measured with immunoSEQ multiplex PCR; TCRdb has only the in-frame clones, and not every one. This table holds 150,000 or so clones, around 89% found once. Time point defined: baseline pretreatment blood. Treatment meaning: 15 Gy SBRT to primary tumor, nephrectomy 4 weeks later. This renal cell carcinoma was of the clear cell type. Per germline, CDR1 SGHKS and CDR2 YYEKEE (reference sequence). The CDR3 extends over 15 amino acids. Trimming took off 4 bases at V and 5 bases at J, with 16 bases between the two ends. With regard to this clone: Its specificity is not known.

The chain recombines TRBV5-5 with TRBJ1-3; D unresolved. The sequence was collected from a woman in her seventies with renal cell carcinoma. The source was blood, collected from a patient whose treatment included radiotherapy and nephrectomy. CDR3 coding DNA: TGTGCCAGCAGCCAAGGCGTACCAGACCGAAACACCATATATTTT. It codes for CASSQGVPDRNTIYF.